The 17 T cell receptor beta chains listed next were all sequenced from one sample in a study of T-cell reconstitution after alpha-beta-depleted transplantation in children. The TCRbeta library was prepared with unique molecular identifiers. TCRdb redid the calling of the PCR reads with MiXCR, one entry per CDR3 protein. This table holds 200,000 or so distinct CDR3 sequences, 5% to 6.5% found once. The sample in question was PBMCs, obtained before TCRalphabeta/CD19-depleted stem cell transplant. Receptors originate from a girl younger than two with combined immunodeficiency, due to receive a stem cell transplant.

The chain recombines TRBV7-3 with TRBJ1-1, with D hard to call. Trimming left V 1 base short and J 2 bases short, with 5 bases between. This CDR3 is 13 amino acids long. The germline gives CDR1 SGHTA, CDR2 FQGTGA. The CDR3 DNA sequence: TGTGCCAGCAGCTTAAACAGCAACACTGAAGCTTTCTTT. The encoded protein is CASSLNSNTEAFF. The variable domain in full, completed from reference TRBV7-3 and TRBJ1-1, reads GAGVSQTPSNKVTEKGKYVELRCDPISGHTALYWYRQSLGQGPEFLIYFQGTGAADDSGLPNDRFFAVRPEGSVSTLKIQRTERGDSAVYLCASSLNSNTEAFFGQGTRLTVV.

This clonotype was detected many times. The chain employs TRBV10-3 and TRBJ2-1, with D tentatively TRBD1 or TRBD2 (5 bases each). The germline V gene has CDR1 ENHRY and CDR2 SYGVKD. The CDR3 is 15 residues long. Trimming cost V 1 base and J 10 bases, with 17 bases left between them. The CDR3 sequence is CAISEFYEGQREQFF. As DNA, the CDR3 is TGTGCCATCAGTGAGTTTTATGAGGGGCAGCGGGAGCAGTTCTTC.

This clonotype was counted at least ten times. This chain joins TRBV7-6 and TRBJ1-1; 8 bases map to TRBD1. CDR1 and CDR2 from the germline V gene are SGHVS and FNYEAQ. The V gene end was trimmed by 5 bases and the J gene end by 3 bases; junction bases not matched to a gene: 5. The CDR3 is 14 residues long. CDR3 residues: CASSGTGGHTEAFF. CDR3 in DNA: TGTGCCAGCAGCGGGACAGGTGGACACACTGAAGCTTTCTTT.

Worth noting for this clonotype: The junction departs from the called germline gene at one end, perhaps through a read error. The CDR3 nucleotides are TGTGCCAGCAGCTTAGTACAGGAACTAGCCAAAAACGTTCAGTACTTC. Encoded protein: CASSLVQELAKNVQYF. The genes are TRBV7-9 and TRBJ2-4; a weak D match, TRBD2 (6 bases). Looked up from germline, CDR1 is SEHNR and CDR2 is FQNEAQ (reference sequence). The CDR3 is made up of 16 amino acids.

Ten or more counts support this clonotype. The chain has TRBV29-1 and TRBJ2-2; 9 bases are shared with TRBD2. Germline V gives CDR1 SQVTM, CDR2 ANQGSEA. The CDR3 length is 13 residues. Losses at the gene ends were 4 bases for V and 7 bases for J; bases not matched to a gene: 4. This CDR3 reads CSVAREGLGELFF. In nucleotides, the CDR3 is TGCAGCGTTGCGCGGGAGGGCCTCGGGGAGCTGTTTTTT.

Many counts were recorded for this clonotype. The V gene is TRBV29-1, the J gene TRBJ2-3; TRBD1 aligns across 12 bases. The germline V gene encodes CDR1 SQVTM and CDR2 ANQGSEA. The CDR3 has 13 amino acids. This CDR3 reads CSSRDRGQGTQYF. The CDR3 nucleotides read TGCAGTTCCCGGGACAGGGGGCAAGGTACGCAGTATTTT.

This clonotype was found many times. V gene TRBV5-1 combines with J gene TRBJ2-2; D is unclear. Germline V gene data show CDR1 as SGHRS and CDR2 as YFSETQ. V lost 4 bases, J lost 5 bases, and 9 bases lay in between. The CDR3 is made up of 13 amino acids. The CDR3 DNA reads as TGCGCCAGCAGCCCTGACGAGACCGGGGAGCTGTTTTTT. Residues: CASSPDETGELFF.

There are many counts of this clonotype. The chain has TRBV5-6 and TRBJ2-7; no clear D gene. The V gene's germline CDR1 is SGHDT and CDR2 YYEEEE. The length of the CDR3 is 12 residues. V gave up 4 bases and J gave up 1 base, with 6 bases separating them. As DNA, the CDR3 is TGTGCCAGCAGCCACCAGTCCTACGAGCAGTACTTC. Amino acid sequence: CASSHQSYEQYF.

This clonotype was observed many times. The rearrangement joins TRBV28 to TRBJ2-7, with D perhaps matching TRBD2 (6 bases). Germline values: CDR1 MDHEN, CDR2 SYDVKM. Trimming left V 5 bases short and J 7 bases short, with 18 bases between. This CDR3 is built from 14 residues. The CDR3 loop reads CASSAPGTPREQYF. The DNA of the CDR3 is TGTGCCAGCAGTGCTCCCGGGACTCCCAGAGAGCAGTACTTC.

This clonotype showed up many times. The rearrangement joins TRBV6-5 to TRBJ2-5, with 8 bases aligning to TRBD1. Trimming removed 2 bases from V and 1 base from J; junction bases left unmatched: 3. CDR1 and CDR2 from the germline V gene are MNHEY and SVGAGI. The CDR3 extends over 15 amino acids. Here the CDR3 reads CASSYHDRGQETQYF. The CDR3, as DNA: TGTGCCAGCAGTTACCATGACAGGGGCCAAGAGACCCAGTACTTC.

This clonotype was recorded at least ten times. V is TRBV5-1 and J is TRBJ2-7; D is perhaps TRBD1 or TRBD2 (6 bases each). The germline gives CDR1 SGHRS, CDR2 YFSETQ. V was trimmed by 0 bases and J by 6 bases, leaving 10 bases between them. This CDR3 is built from 13 residues. The CDR3 DNA sequence: TGCGCCAGCAGCTTGGTTGAGGGGGGCGAGCAGTACTTC. It translates to CASSLVEGGEQYF.

Many counts were recorded for this clonotype. J is TRBJ2-3 and V is TRBV3-1, with 7 positions matching TRBD2. Germline V gene sequence: CDR1 LGHDT, CDR2 YNNKEL (reference sequence). There are 13 residues in the CDR3. V dropped 1 base and J dropped 6; count of bases not matched to a gene: 1. CDR3 in DNA: TGTGCCAGCAGCCAAGCGGGGGGTGATACGCAGTATTTT. It translates to CASSQAGGDTQYF.

This clonotype was seen ten or more times. The chain has TRBV5-5 and TRBJ2-1; 13 bases agree with TRBD2. The germline gives CDR1 SGHKS, CDR2 YYEKEE (reference sequence). This CDR3 region has 16 residues. J lost 7 bases, V lost 5 bases, and 9 bases had no gene match. This CDR3 is CASRIRTSGSINEQFF. Written as DNA, the CDR3 is TGTGCCAGCAGAATAAGGACTAGCGGGAGTATAAATGAGCAGTTCTTC.

At least ten counts were recorded for this clonotype. The chain joins TRBV7-9 to TRBJ2-1; tentative D call: TRBD1 (6 bases). The CDR3 extends over 16 amino acids. V was cut by 5 bases and J by 5 bases, with 19 bases left in between. CDR1 is SEHNR and CDR2 is FQNEAQ in the germline V gene (reference sequence). The CDR3 region has the DNA TGTGCCAGCAGCCCACGACAGGTGGGGGCTAACAATGAGCAGTTCTTC. Protein: CASSPRQVGANNEQFF.

This clonotype was seen many times. V gene TRBV7-2 combines with J gene TRBJ2-5; the D is unclear. Per germline, CDR1 SGHTA and CDR2 FQGNSA. The CDR3 extends over 16 amino acids. V lost 5 bases, J lost 4 bases, and 20 bases lay in between. CDR3 nucleotides: TGTGCCAGCAGCATTAATAGGAAAGGGCCAGGAGAGACCCAGTACTTC. This codes for CASSINRKGPGETQYF.

This clonotype has a count of ten or more. The chain recombines TRBV29-1 with TRBJ1-2; D gene ambiguous. Germline lookup yields CDR1 SQVTM and CDR2 ANQGSEA. The V end was cut by 4 bases, the J end by 2 bases, with 8 bases between. The CDR3 has 12 amino acids. The chain's CDR3 is CSVVAANYGYTF. The CDR3 DNA reads as TGCAGCGTTGTGGCGGCAAACTATGGCTACACCTTC.

This clonotype was counted once. A much larger clone lies one base from this, so it may be a read error. The chain recombines TRBV25-1 with TRBJ2-2; D unresolved. The CDR3 loop spans 16 amino acids. The germline V gene has CDR1 MGHDK and CDR2 SYGVNS. This chain's CDR3 is CACSEGLHTNTGELFF. DNA of the CDR3: TGTGCCTGCAGTGAAGGGTTACATACGAACACCGGGGAGCTGTTTTTT.